This T cell receptor (beta chain) came from a study of blood T cell repertoires in COVID-19. Overall study context: Both acute and convalescent COVID-19 samples were obtained from the United States, Italy and Spain.

The method was immunoSEQ multiplex PCR; TCRdb's version includes in-frame clones alone and lacks a portion of them. The data hold a few hundred thousand clones, with around four fifths observed a single time. Sequenced sample: peripheral blood. This sequence originates from a woman aged 50 to 60 with acute or convalescent COVID-19.

This chain's CDR3 is CASRILAGAYNEQFF. Here the CDR3 DNA reads TGTGCCAGCAGGATTCTAGCGGGAGCCTACAATGAGCAGTTCTTC. The chain is built from TRBV27 and TRBJ2-1; TRBD2 matches at 10 bases. The CDR3 runs 15 residues. Germline V gene sequence: CDR1 MNHEY, CDR2 SMNVEV (reference sequence). The V gene end was trimmed by 6 bases and the J gene end by 2 bases; junction bases not matched to a gene: 4.